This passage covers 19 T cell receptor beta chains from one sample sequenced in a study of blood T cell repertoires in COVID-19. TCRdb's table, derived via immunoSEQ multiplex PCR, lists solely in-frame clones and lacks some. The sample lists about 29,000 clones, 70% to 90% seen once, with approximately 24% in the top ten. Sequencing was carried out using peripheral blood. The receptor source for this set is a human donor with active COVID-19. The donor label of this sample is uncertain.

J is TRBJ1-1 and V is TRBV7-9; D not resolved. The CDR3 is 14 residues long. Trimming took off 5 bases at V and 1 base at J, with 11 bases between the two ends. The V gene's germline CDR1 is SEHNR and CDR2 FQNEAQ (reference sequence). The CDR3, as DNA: TGTGCCAGCAGCGTCCTACCGGGGAACACTGAAGCTTTCTTT. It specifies CASSVLPGNTEAFF.

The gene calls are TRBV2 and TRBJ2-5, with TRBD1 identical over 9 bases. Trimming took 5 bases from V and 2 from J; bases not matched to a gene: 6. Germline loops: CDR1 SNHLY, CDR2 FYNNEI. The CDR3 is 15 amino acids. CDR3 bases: TGTGCCAGCAGTACCAACAGGGGGCGACAAGAGACCCAGTACTTC. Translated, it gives CASSTNRGRQETQYF.

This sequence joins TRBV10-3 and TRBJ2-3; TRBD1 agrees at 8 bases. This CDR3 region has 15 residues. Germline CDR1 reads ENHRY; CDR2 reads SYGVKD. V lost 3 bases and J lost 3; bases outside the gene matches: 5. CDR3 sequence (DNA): TGTGCCATCAGTGACCTGAGACAGGGGACAGATACGCAGTATTTT. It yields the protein CAISDLRQGTDTQYF.

This chain's CDR3 is CASSSQGAYEQYF. The CDR3, as DNA: TGTGCCAGCAGTTCCCAGGGGGCCTACGAGCAGTACTTC. The chain links TRBV6-6 to TRBJ2-7; 7 bases map to TRBD1. Germline V gives CDR1 MNHNY, CDR2 SVGAGI (reference sequence). This CDR3 is built from 13 residues. The junction had 2 bases not matched to a gene; V was cut back by 4 bases and J by 2 bases.

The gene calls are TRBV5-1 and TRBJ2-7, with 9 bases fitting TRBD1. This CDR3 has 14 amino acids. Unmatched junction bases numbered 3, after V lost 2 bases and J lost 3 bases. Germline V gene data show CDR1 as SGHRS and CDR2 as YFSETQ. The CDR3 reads CASSLTGGLYEQYF. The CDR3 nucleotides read TGCGCCAGCAGCTTAACAGGGGGCCTCTACGAGCAGTACTTC.

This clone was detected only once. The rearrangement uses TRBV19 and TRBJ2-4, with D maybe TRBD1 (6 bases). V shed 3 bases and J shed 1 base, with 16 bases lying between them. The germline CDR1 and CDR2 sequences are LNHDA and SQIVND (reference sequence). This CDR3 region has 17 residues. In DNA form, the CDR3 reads TGTGCCAGTAGTATCCCGCAGGGGATCCCGGCCAAAAACATTCAGTACTTC. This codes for CASSIPQGIPAKNIQYF.

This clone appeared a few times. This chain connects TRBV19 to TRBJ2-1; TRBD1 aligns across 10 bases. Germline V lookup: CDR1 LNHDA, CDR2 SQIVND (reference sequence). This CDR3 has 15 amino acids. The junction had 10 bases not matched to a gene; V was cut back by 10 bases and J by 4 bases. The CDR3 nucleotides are TGTGCCACCGGAAATTGGGACAGGGGATACAATGAGCAGTTCTTC. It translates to CATGNWDRGYNEQFF.

The CDR3 sequence is CASSVRGVNGYTF. The CDR3 DNA sequence: TGTGCCAGCAGTGTCAGGGGAGTTAATGGCTACACCTTC. V gene TRBV27 combines with J gene TRBJ1-2; possible D gene TRBD1, 6 bases. The CDR3 runs to 13 residues. Per the germline V gene, CDR1 is MNHEY and CDR2 is SMNVEV (reference sequence). The ends were cut back, 5 bases at V and 6 bases at J, with 13 bases in the middle.

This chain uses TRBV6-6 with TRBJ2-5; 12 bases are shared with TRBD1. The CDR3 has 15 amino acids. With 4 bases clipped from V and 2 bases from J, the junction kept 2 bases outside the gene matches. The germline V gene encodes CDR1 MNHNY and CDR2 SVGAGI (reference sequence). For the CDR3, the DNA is TGTGCCAGCAGTTGGGGACAGGGGGCTCAAGAGACCCAGTACTTC. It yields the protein CASSWGQGAQETQYF.

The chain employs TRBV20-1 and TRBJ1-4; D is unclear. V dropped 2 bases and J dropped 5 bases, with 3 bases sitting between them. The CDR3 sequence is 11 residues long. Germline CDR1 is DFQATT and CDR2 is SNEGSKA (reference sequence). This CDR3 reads CSARLNEKLFF. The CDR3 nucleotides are TGCAGTGCTAGACTGAATGAAAAACTGTTTTTT.

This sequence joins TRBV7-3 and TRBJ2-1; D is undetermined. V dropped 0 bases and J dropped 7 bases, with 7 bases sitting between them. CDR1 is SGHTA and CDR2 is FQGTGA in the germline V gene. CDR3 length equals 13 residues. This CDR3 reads CASSLTPGNEQFF. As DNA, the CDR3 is TGTGCCAGCAGCTTAACGCCGGGTAATGAGCAGTTCTTC.

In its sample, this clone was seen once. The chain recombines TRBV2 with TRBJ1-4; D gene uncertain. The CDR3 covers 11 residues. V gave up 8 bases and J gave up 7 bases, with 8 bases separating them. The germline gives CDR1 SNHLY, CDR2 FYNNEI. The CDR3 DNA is TGTGCCAGCCGGCGCGGTGAAAAACTGTTTTTT. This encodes CASRRGEKLFF.

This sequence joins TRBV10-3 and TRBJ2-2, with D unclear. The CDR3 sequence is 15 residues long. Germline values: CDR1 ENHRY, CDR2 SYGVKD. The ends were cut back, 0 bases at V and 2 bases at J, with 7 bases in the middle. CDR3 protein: CAISESQANTGELFF. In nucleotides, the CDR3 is TGTGCCATCAGTGAGTCCCAGGCCAACACCGGGGAGCTGTTTTTT.

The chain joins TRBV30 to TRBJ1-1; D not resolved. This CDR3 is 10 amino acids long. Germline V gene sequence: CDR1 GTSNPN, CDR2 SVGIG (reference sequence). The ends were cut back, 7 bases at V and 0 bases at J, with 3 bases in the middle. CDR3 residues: CASLNTEAFF. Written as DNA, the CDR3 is TGTGCCTCCTTGAACACTGAAGCTTTCTTT.

The CDR3 coding sequence is TGTGCCAGCAGCTTAGAGCCAGATACGCAGTATTTT. Translated: CASSLEPDTQYF. The genes are TRBV7-9 and TRBJ2-3, with unresolved D. The V end lost 1 base, the J end lost 4 bases, and 3 bases lay between the germline ends. Per the germline V gene, CDR1 is SEHNR and CDR2 is FQNEAQ (reference sequence). There are 12 residues in the CDR3.

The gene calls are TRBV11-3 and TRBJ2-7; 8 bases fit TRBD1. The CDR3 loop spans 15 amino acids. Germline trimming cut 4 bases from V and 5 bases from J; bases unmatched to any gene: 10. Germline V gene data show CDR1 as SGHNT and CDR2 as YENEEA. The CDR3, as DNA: TGTGCCAGCAGCTCTCGACAGGGGTGGGGCAACGAGCAGTACTTC. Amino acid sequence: CASSSRQGWGNEQYF.

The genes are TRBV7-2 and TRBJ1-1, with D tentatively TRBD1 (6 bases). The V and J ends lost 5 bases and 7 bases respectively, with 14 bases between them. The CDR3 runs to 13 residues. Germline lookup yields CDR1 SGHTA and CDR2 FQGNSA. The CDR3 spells CASSPAGDREAFF. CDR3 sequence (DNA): TGTGCCAGCAGCCCAGCAGGGGATCGTGAAGCTTTCTTT.

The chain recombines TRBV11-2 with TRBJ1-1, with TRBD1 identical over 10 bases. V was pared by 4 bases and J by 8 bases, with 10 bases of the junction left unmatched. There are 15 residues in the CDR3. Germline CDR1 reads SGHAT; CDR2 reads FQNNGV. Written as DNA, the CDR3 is TGTGCCAGCAGCTCCTCGCCCCTGACAGGGGGCGAAGCTTTCTTT. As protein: CASSSSPLTGGEAFF.

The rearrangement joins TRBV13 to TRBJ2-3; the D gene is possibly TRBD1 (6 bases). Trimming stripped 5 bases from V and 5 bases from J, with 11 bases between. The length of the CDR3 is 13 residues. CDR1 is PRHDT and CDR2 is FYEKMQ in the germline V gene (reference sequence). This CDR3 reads CASSTFRGDTQYF. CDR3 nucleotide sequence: TGTGCCAGCAGCACCTTCAGGGGAGATACGCAGTATTTT.